The rows below give T cell receptor beta chains drawn from one sample of a study of blood T cells in healthy people across ages. TCRdb re-analysed the 5' RACE reads in MiXCR, keeping a single row per CDR3 protein. The sample has more than 1.4 million distinct CDR3 sequences; 42% are singletons. The sequenced material came from blood. The receptors were gathered from a woman aged 18-35 years in good health. Both conserved end residues are part of each CDR3. A D gene is named only where the DNA matches it firmly. Size is omitted from some rows. Given values are once, few, many or a class for expanded clones.

j_call	clone_size	v_call	d_call	cdr3_aa	cdr3_nt
TRBJ2-3	.	TRBV6-6	.	CASSYLRAGTDTQYF	TGTGCCAGCAGTTACCTCCGGGCGGGCACAGATACGCAGTATTTT
TRBJ2-1	few	TRBV6-1	.	CASSPQGRSSSYNEQFF	TGTGCCAGCAGCCCTCAGGGGCGTTCGAGCTCCTACAATGAGCAGTTCTTC
TRBJ2-1	few	TRBV4-1	.	CASSQGASSSYNEQFF	TGCGCCAGCAGCCAAGGAGCATCGAGCTCCTACAATGAGCAGTTCTTC
TRBJ2-3	.	TRBV20-1	.	CSARRTGSTDTQYF	TGCAGTGCTAGACGGACGGGAAGCACAGATACGCAGTATTTT
TRBJ1-1	.	TRBV6-1	.	CASTPAAGVVSATEAFF	TGTGCCAGCACCCCGGCGGCAGGGGTGGTTTCGGCGACTGAAGCTTTCTTT
TRBJ2-4	few	TRBV20-1	TRBD2	CSAYPPGTNKNIQYF	TGCAGTGCTTATCCACCCGGGACTAACAAAAACATTCAGTACTTC
TRBJ2-3	few	TRBV9	.	CASSSDYREPDTQYF	TGTGCCAGCAGCTCAGATTACAGGGAGCCAGATACGCAGTATTTT
TRBJ1-2	many	TRBV6-2/TRBV6-3	TRBD1	CASSLGQTYGYTF	TGTGCCAGCAGTTTGGGACAGACCTATGGCTACACCTTC
TRBJ2-1	.	TRBV27	.	CASSLNRESEQFF	TGTGCCAGCAGTTTAAATCGGGAAAGTGAGCAGTTCTTC
TRBJ2-5	few	TRBV20-1	.	CSASGSHQETQYF	TGCAGTGCGTCAGGGTCCCACCAAGAGACCCAGTACTTC
TRBJ1-5	few	TRBV6-2/TRBV6-3	.	CASSPTGGTLYQPQHF	TGTGCCAGCAGCCCGACAGGAGGCACCCTTTATCAGCCCCAGCATTTT
TRBJ2-7	.	TRBV7-2	TRBD2	CASSLVGTSRYEQYF	TGTGCCAGCAGCTTAGTCGGGACTAGTAGGTACGAGCAGTACTTC
TRBJ2-3	.	TRBV2	TRBD1	CASRRDRGATDTQYF	TGTGCCAGCAGACGGGACAGGGGAGCCACAGATACGCAGTATTTT
TRBJ2-3	many	TRBV28	.	CASSFGGQVTDTQYF	TGTGCCAGCAGCTTCGGCGGGCAGGTCACAGATACGCAGTATTTT
TRBJ2-7	few	TRBV12-3/TRBV12-4	TRBD1	CASSHRDRGTREQYF	TGTGCCAGCAGCCACCGGGACAGGGGAACTAGGGAGCAGTACTTC
TRBJ1-1	.	TRBV6-5	.	CASSGRAGKEVEAFF	TGTGCCAGCAGCGGACGGGCAGGGAAAGAAGTCGAAGCTTTCTTT
TRBJ2-5	.	TRBV6-1	.	CATLPPTRMEETQYF	TGTGCCACCCTTCCCCCAACACGGATGGAAGAGACCCAGTACTTC
TRBJ1-6	.	TRBV6-5	TRBD1	CANLGQGDYNSPLHF	TGTGCCAACCTGGGACAGGGAGACTATAATTCACCCCTCCACTTT
TRBJ1-3	.	TRBV6-1	TRBD1	CASRGTTGTGTGNTIYF	TGTGCCAGCAGAGGGACTACCGGGACAGGGACTGGAAACACCATATATTTT
TRBJ1-4	.	TRBV28	.	CASSFPSDRPNEKLFF	TGTGCCAGCAGTTTTCCCTCGGACCGACCCAATGAAAAACTGTTTTTT
TRBJ2-5	.	TRBV7-9	.	CASSLAPSYQETQYF	TGTGCCAGCAGCTTAGCCCCCAGTTACCAAGAGACCCAGTACTTC
TRBJ2-3	few	TRBV6-5	TRBD2	CASSTPGLVDTQYF	TGTGCCAGCAGTACTCCGGGACTAGTAGATACGCAGTATTTT
TRBJ2-7	once	TRBV5-6	.	CASSAVPGPYEQYF	TGTGCCAGCAGCGCTGTCCCAGGGCCCTACGAGCAGTACTTC
TRBJ2-7	.	TRBV6-2/TRBV6-3	.	CASSYVGWGYEQYF	TGTGCCAGCAGTTACGTGGGATGGGGCTACGAGCAGTACTTC
TRBJ1-2	.	TRBV20-1	.	CSARDRVGANYGYTF	TGCAGTGCTAGAGATAGGGTAGGGGCTAACTATGGCTACACCTTC
TRBJ1-2	.	TRBV14	TRBD1	CASSHGTGSPYYGYTF	TGTGCCAGCAGCCACGGGACAGGCTCCCCTTACTATGGCTACACCTTC
TRBJ1-2	once	TRBV11-1	.	CASSVNGFDGYTF	TGTGCCAGCAGCGTAAACGGATTCGATGGCTACACCTTC
TRBJ2-7	.	TRBV28	TRBD2	CASSLMGGGSYEQYF	TGTGCCAGCAGTTTAATGGGGGGGGGGTCCTACGAGCAGTACTTC
TRBJ1-4	.	TRBV7-9	.	CASSLGDSYEKLFF	TGTGCCAGCAGCTTAGGGGATAGTTATGAAAAACTGTTTTTT
TRBJ2-5	few	TRBV29-1	TRBD1	CSVERPGQRPETQYF	TGCAGCGTTGAACGCCCGGGACAGCGTCCAGAGACCCAGTACTTC
TRBJ1-1	once	TRBV6-6	.	CASSYTQGQAEAFF	TGTGCCAGCAGTTACACACAGGGCCAGGCTGAAGCTTTCTTT
TRBJ2-3	.	TRBV2	.	CASSERPRGRTDTQYF	TGTGCCAGCAGTGAGAGGCCCCGAGGAAGGACAGATACGCAGTATTTT
TRBJ1-5	few	TRBV12-3/TRBV12-4	.	CASSLTGMGQPQHF	TGTGCCAGCAGTTTAACTGGGATGGGGCAGCCCCAGCATTTT
TRBJ1-1	.	TRBV29-1	TRBD1	CSVEADRGRTEAFF	TGCAGCGTTGAAGCAGACAGGGGGCGAACTGAAGCTTTCTTT
TRBJ2-7	few	TRBV12-3/TRBV12-4	.	CASSMLREQYF	TGTGCCAGCAGCATGTTGCGGGAGCAGTACTTC
TRBJ2-7	.	TRBV4-2	.	CASSQGDTYNEQYF	TGTGCCAGCAGCCAAGGCGACACCTACAATGAGCAGTACTTC
TRBJ1-1	once	TRBV12-3/TRBV12-4	.	CASSFWVGDTEAFF	TGTGCCAGCAGTTTTTGGGTGGGGGACACTGAAGCTTTCTTT
TRBJ2-7	.	TRBV14	.	CASSGGASPTYEQYF	TGTGCCAGCAGCGGGGGTGCCAGCCCCACCTACGAGCAGTACTTC
TRBJ2-1	.	TRBV3-1	.	CASSLVGLDEQFF	TGTGCCAGCAGCCTCGTTGGGTTGGATGAGCAGTTCTTC
TRBJ2-1	many	TRBV7-2	TRBD2	CASSLRGGSYNEQFF	TGCGCCAGCAGCCTCCGCGGGGGCTCCTACAATGAGCAGTTCTTC
TRBJ1-5	.	TRBV6-1	.	CASSSGSQVNQPQHF	TGTGCCAGCAGTTCTGGGAGTCAGGTCAATCAGCCCCAGCATTTT